A single sample gave rise to the 20 T cell receptor beta chains below, sequenced in a study of T cells in Graves' hyperthyroidism and ophthalmopathy (dated by TCRdb to the late 2010s). Libraries were built with multiplex PCR. Sequencing took place on an Illumina HiSeq 2000. TCR beta CDR3 regions were amplified from RNA transcripts. The TCR CDR3 was subjected to a first round of RT-PCR using the HTBI primer set and the Qiagen OneStep RT-PCR kit. Using fastp trimming at Q25 and MiXCR clonotype assembly, TCRdb reanalyzed the public sequencing data and kept in-frame beta chains. CDR3 protein sequences are deduplicated, and each keeps its most common genes and DNA. The sample includes 340,000 or so distinct CDR3 sequences, with roughly 18% observed a single time. The top ten clones comprise roughly 49% of the sample. Material for sequencing was blood. The receptors derive from a woman between 45 and 65 years old with Graves' hyperthyroidism.

This clonotype has ten or more counts. V and J are TRBV3-1 and TRBJ1-1, with a weak D call TRBD1 (5 bases). CDR3 size: 15 residues. The ends were cut back, 0 bases at V and 4 bases at J, with 12 bases in the middle. Germline V gene data show CDR1 as LGHDT and CDR2 as YNNKEL (reference sequence). Here the CDR3 DNA reads TGTGCCAGCAGCCAAGAGAAGGGGTTCAGCACTGAAGCTTTCTTT. Translation gives CASSQEKGFSTEAFF.

A few counts support this clonotype. V and J are TRBV6-1 and TRBJ2-7; D gene ambiguous. Germline CDR1 reads MNHNS; CDR2 reads SASEGT. The CDR3 is made up of 13 amino acids. V was shortened by 6 bases and J by 2 bases, with 11 bases between the two germline ends. In DNA form, the CDR3 reads TGTGCCAGCAGAGAGACTGGCGCCTACGAGCAGTACGTC. The encoded protein is CASRETGAYEQYV.

V is TRBV3-1 and J is TRBJ1-2, with a tentative D call TRBD1 (5 bases). With 1 base removed from V and 0 bases from J, the gap between germline ends came to 6 bases. CDR3 size: 14 residues. Germline V gene lookup returns CDR1 LGHDT and CDR2 YNNKEL (reference sequence). CDR3 DNA sequence: TGTGCCAGCAGCCAAGGAGGGGCTAACTATGGCTACACCTTC. It yields the protein CASSQGGANYGYTF.

In this sample, this clonotype turned up many times. The V and J genes are TRBV18 and TRBJ1-1; D is ambiguous. This CDR3 is 14 amino acids long. Trimming cost V 3 bases and J 2 bases, with 10 bases left between them. Germline CDR1 KGHSH, CDR2 LQKENI. The CDR3 loop is CASSPSFANTEAFF. The CDR3 DNA is TGTGCCAGCTCACCGAGTTTTGCCAACACTGAAGCTTTCTTT. Full variable domain (remainder filled in from reference TRBV18 and TRBJ1-1): NAGVMQNPRHLVRRRGQEARLRCSPMKGHSHVYWYRQLPEEGLKFMVYLQKENIIDESGMPKERFSAEFPKEGPSILRIQQVVRGDSAAYFCASSPSFANTEAFFGQGTRLTVV.

V is TRBV9 and J is TRBJ2-2; D might be TRBD1 or TRBD2, each matching 5 bases. Germline assignment: CDR1 SGDLS and CDR2 YYNGEE. The CDR3 sequence is 17 residues long. With 3 bases removed from V and 0 bases from J, the gap between germline ends came to 15 bases. CDR3: CASSARQSGANTGELFF. The CDR3 bases are TGTGCCAGCAGCGCCCGACAGAGCGGAGCGAACACCGGGGAGCTGTTTTTT.

In its sample, this clonotype was seen a few times. This chain links TRBV7-3 with TRBJ2-3; D gene unclear. Germline V gene data show CDR1 as SGHTA and CDR2 as FQGTGA. This CDR3 spans 13 amino acids. Trimming removed 1 base at V and 4 bases at J, with 6 bases between. The CDR3 spells CASSLITSDTQYF. As DNA, the CDR3 is TGTGCCAGCAGCTTAATCACCTCAGATACGCAGTATTTT.

The chain couples TRBV9 to TRBJ2-7, with 12 bases fitting TRBD1. The CDR3 runs 17 residues. Germline V gives CDR1 SGDLS, CDR2 YYNGEE. V trimming: 4 bases; J trimming: 0 bases; junction bases outside the gene matches: 8. This CDR3 reads CASSSGTGGLVSYEQYF. The CDR3 coding sequence is TGTGCCAGCAGCTCCGGGACAGGGGGCCTAGTCTCCTACGAGCAGTACTTC.

The CDR3 spells CASSEGQGRNYGYTF. The CDR3 bases are TGTGCCAGCAGCGAGGGACAGGGGAGAAACTATGGCTACACCTTC. V and J are TRBV7-2 and TRBJ1-2; 10 nucleotides line up with TRBD1. The CDR3 consists of 15 residues. The V gene end was trimmed by 5 bases and the J gene end by 2 bases; junction bases not matched to a gene: 5. CDR1 is SGHTA and CDR2 is FQGNSA in the germline V gene.

This clonotype was recorded only once. This may be a read error, as it is one base from a much larger clone. This chain connects TRBV7-3 to TRBJ2-5; D unclear. The CDR3 runs 16 residues. From germline, CDR1 is SGHTA and CDR2 FQGTGA. CDR3 sequence: CASSLNPPKEGEIQYF. Written as DNA, the CDR3 is TGTGCCAGCAGCTTAAATCCACCTAAAGAAGGAGAGATCCAGTACTTC.

This clonotype was counted at least ten times. The chain links TRBV7-3 to TRBJ2-1; D possibly corresponds to TRBD1 (5 bases). Germline values: CDR1 SGHTA, CDR2 FQGTGA. This CDR3 spans 16 amino acids. Trimming shortened V by 1 base and J by 3 bases, and 13 bases separated the two germline ends. CDR3 residues: CASSLSGRVNYNEQFF. CDR3 nucleotides: TGTGCCAGCAGCTTAAGTGGCAGGGTGAACTACAATGAGCAGTTCTTC.

This clonotype has a count of ten or more. The chain couples TRBV12-3 or TRBV12-4 to TRBJ2-7; TRBD1 is a possible D gene (5 bases). Trimming left V 3 bases short and J 0 bases short, with 18 bases between. The CDR3 contains 17 residues. For the CDR3, the DNA is TGTGCCAGCAGTTTTGTCCCAGGGCAGAGGAGCTCCTACGAGCAGTACTTC. Translation gives CASSFVPGQRSSYEQYF.

To note about this clonotype: This may be a read error: a much more frequent sequence differs by one nucleotide. The chain recombines TRBV2 with TRBJ2-1; D is uncertain. The CDR3 runs 14 residues. V lost 1 base and J lost 2, with 6 bases in between. The germline V gene encodes CDR1 SNHLY and CDR2 FYNNEI. The CDR3 bases are TGTGCCAGCAGTGAAGGGCTAGCCTACAATGAGCAGTTCTTC. Amino acids: CASSEGLAYNEQFF. Full variable domain (remainder filled in from reference TRBV2 and TRBJ2-1): EPEVTQTPSHQVTQMGQEVILRCVPISNHLYFYWYRQILGQKVEFLVSFYNNEISEKSEIFDDQFSVERPDGSNFTLKIRSTKLEDSAMYFCASSEGLAYNEQFFGPGTRLTVL.

This clonotype was counted many times. V and J are TRBV28 and TRBJ1-1; D is unresolved. Trimming shortened V by 6 bases and J by 6 bases, and 8 bases separated the two germline ends. Germline values: CDR1 MDHEN, CDR2 SYDVKM. The CDR3 spans 11 residues. The CDR3 protein is CASRQTPEAFF. CDR3 bases: TGTGCCAGCAGACAGACACCTGAAGCTTTCTTT.

This clonotype was seen many times. The rearrangement uses TRBV5-1 and TRBJ2-1; no definite D call. Germline V lookup: CDR1 SGHRS, CDR2 YFSETQ. V was shortened by 3 bases and J by 5 bases, with 9 bases between the two germline ends. The length of the CDR3 is 13 residues. The CDR3: CASSYRTNNEQFF. The DNA for the CDR3 is TGCGCCAGCAGCTATCGAACGAACAATGAGCAGTTCTTC.

With respect to this clonotype: A read error may be the cause here, since a much bigger clone is one base away. For the CDR3, the DNA is TGTGCCAGCAGTTTAGCTAGCGGATCCGAGCAGTTCTTC. It encodes CASSLASGSEQFF. The chain is built from TRBV28 and TRBJ2-1; 7 bases fit TRBD2. Germline CDR1 is MDHEN and CDR2 is SYDVKM. The ends lost 2 bases at V and 10 bases at J; junction bases unmatched: 5. The CDR3 has 13 residues. The full variable domain, rest sourced from reference TRBV28 and TRBJ2-1, is DVKVTQSSRYLVKRTGEKVFLECVQDMDHENMFWYRQDPGLGLRLIYFSYDVKMKEKGDIPEGYSVSREKKERFSLILESASTNQTSMYLCASSLASGSEQFFGPGTRLTVL.

This clonotype was observed many times. The chain employs TRBV12-3 or TRBV12-4 and TRBJ1-5; TRBD1 is a possible D gene (5 bases). This CDR3 comprises 14 residues. Deletions cut 6 bases from V and 4 bases from J, with 13 bases between. CDR3 region: CASSEDTRNQPQHF. In DNA, the CDR3 is TGTGCCAGCAGCGAGGACACTAGAAATCAGCCCCAGCATTTT.

About this clonotype itself: A much more abundant neighbour one base away suggests this may be a read error. The chain combines TRBV11-2 with TRBJ1-5; maybe TRBD1 (5 bases). Germline-derived CDR1 and CDR2 are SGHAT and FQNNGV. CDR3 length equals 14 residues. CDR3 residues: CASSLDGANQLQHF. The CDR3 nucleotides are TGTGCCAGCAGCTTAGACGGGGCAAATCAGCTCCAGCATTTT.

There are a few counts of this clonotype. The genes are TRBV6-2 or TRBV6-3 and TRBJ1-1, with 7 bases that match TRBD1. The CDR3 contains 15 residues. Trimming took 8 bases from V and 4 from J; bases not matched to a gene: 13. Germline V gene sequence: CDR1 MNHEY, CDR2 SVGEGT. The CDR3 loop is CASGAAQGEGTEAFF. In DNA, the CDR3 is TGTGCCAGCGGGGCCGCGCAGGGGGAGGGCACTGAAGCTTTCTTT.

This clonotype was seen at least ten times. The genes are TRBV29-1 and TRBJ2-7, with a possible D match to TRBD2 (6 bases). This CDR3 has 12 amino acids. The germline V and J ends were trimmed by 6 bases and 2 bases, with 11 bases remaining between them. Germline CDR1 SQVTM, CDR2 ANQGSEA. CDR3 region: CSVAGLTYEQYF. The CDR3 bases are TGCAGCGTAGCAGGACTAACCTACGAGCAGTACTTC.

The chain recombines TRBV11-3 with TRBJ1-1; D ambiguous. Germline values: CDR1 SGHNT, CDR2 YENEEA. V was cut by 0 bases and J by 2 bases, with 10 bases left in between. The CDR3 runs 15 residues. The CDR3 reads CASSLDRTGNTEAFF. CDR3 DNA sequence: TGTGCCAGCAGCTTAGATCGCACGGGCAACACTGAAGCTTTCTTT.